Included here is one TCR beta chain sequence, with context. The target antigen is unknown. V was pared by 7 bases and J by 7 bases, with 9 bases of the junction left unmatched. CDR1 is MNHNY and CDR2 is SVGAGI in the germline V gene (reference sequence). This CDR3 contains 15 residues. This specimen belongs to a study of graft-versus-host responses after intestinal transplantation. Study overall: Every transplant recipient was induced with anti-thymocyte globulin, then maintained on tacrolimus and steroids for roughly 3 years. Study conclusions and caveats: Circulating GvH clone levels at their peak were associated with HvG declines (early post-transplant). GvH clones appeared in recipient marrow, some first in ileum or blood.

TCRdb's copy holds only in-frame clones and misses some; the assay was immunoSEQ multiplex PCR. The data show 70,000 to 95,000 clones, 90% seen once. This rearrangement joins TRBV6-6 to TRBJ2-2, with 10 positions matching TRBD1. This clonotype originated in a human donor who received an intestinal transplant. Source: unstimulated CD4+ T cells sorted from spleen or lymph node cells, taken before intestinal transplant. The CDR3 is CASTPGQGWNGELFF. DNA for the CDR3: TGTGCCAGCACCCCGGGACAGGGGTGGAACGGGGAGCTGTTTTTT.